This T cell receptor (beta chain) was identified in a study of OX40 agonist ivuxolimab in advanced cancers. This CDR3 contains 14 residues. Germline V gives CDR1 SQVTM, CDR2 ANQGSEA. V lost 1 base and J lost 7, with 16 bases in between. The protocol was immunoSEQ multiplex PCR, while the TCRdb copy is restricted to in-frame clones and leaves out a portion. The sample consists of under 85,000 clones, about 87% of them appearing once. J is TRBJ2-5 and V is TRBV29-1; possible D gene TRBD2, 5 bases. Sequenced material: CD4+ or CD8+ T cells sorted from blood, taken in a trial of the OX40 agonist ivuxolimab. The receptor was derived from an adult with an advanced solid tumor such as melanoma, head and neck, liver or kidney cancer. The CDR3 sequence is CSVEGAVGIGTQYF. DNA of the CDR3: TGCAGCGTTGAAGGGGCGGTCGGGATAGGGACCCAGTACTTC.